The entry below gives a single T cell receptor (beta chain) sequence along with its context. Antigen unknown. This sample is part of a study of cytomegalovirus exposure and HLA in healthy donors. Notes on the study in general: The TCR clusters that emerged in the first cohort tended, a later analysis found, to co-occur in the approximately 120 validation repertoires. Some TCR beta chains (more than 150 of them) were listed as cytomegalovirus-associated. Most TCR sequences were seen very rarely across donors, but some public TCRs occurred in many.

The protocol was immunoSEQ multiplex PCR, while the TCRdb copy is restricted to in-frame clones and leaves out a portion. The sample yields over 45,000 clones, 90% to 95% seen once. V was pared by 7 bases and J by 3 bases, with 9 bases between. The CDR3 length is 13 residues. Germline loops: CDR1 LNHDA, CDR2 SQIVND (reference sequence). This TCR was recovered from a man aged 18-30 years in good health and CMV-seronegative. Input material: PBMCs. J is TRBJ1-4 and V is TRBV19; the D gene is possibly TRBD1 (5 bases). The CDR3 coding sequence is TGTGCCAGTAAAGGGGTGGCTAATGAAAAACTGTTTTTT. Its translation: CASKGVANEKLFF.